The 3 T cell receptor beta chains below all came from one sample that was sequenced in a study of tumor and adjacent non-tumor tissue in lung cancer. TCRbeta libraries were built with three rounds of nested PCR, modified from ARM-PCR. TCRdb analysed the multiplex PCR reads with MiXCR anew, one entry per CDR3 protein. The data contain 90,000 to 100,000 distinct CDR3 sequences, 80% of them singletons. This sample's RNA came from whole unsorted tissue. This non-tumor lung sample came from over 3 cm beyond the tumor edge. The material sequenced was distant non-tumor lung tissue. The receptors were sampled from a man in his sixties with small cell lung cancer.

Points on this clonotype: An end of the junction differs from the germline gene, which may be a read error. The chain carries TRBV6-5 and TRBJ2-1, with 11 bases matching TRBD2. The CDR3 extends over 14 amino acids. CDR1 MNHEY and CDR2 SVGAGI come from the germline V gene. The CDR3 reads CTSRGLAGPNGQFF. CDR3 coding DNA: TGTACTAGCAGAGGACTAGCGGGCCCCAATGGGCAGTTCTTC.

The CDR3: CASSPDRLNTEAFF. DNA of the CDR3: TGTGCCAGCAGCCCCGACAGGCTTAACACTGAAGCTTTCTTT. The chain combines TRBV11-2 with TRBJ1-1, with a weak D call TRBD1 (6 bases). The CDR3 has 14 amino acids. V lost 5 bases to trimming and J lost 2 bases, with 12 bases between them. Germline-derived CDR1 and CDR2 are SGHAT and FQNNGV. The variable domain in full, completed from reference TRBV11-2 and TRBJ1-1, reads EAGVAQSPRYKIIEKRQSVAFWCNPISGHATLYWYQQILGQGPKLLIQFQNNGVVDDSQLPKDRFSAERLKGVDSTLKIQPAKLEDSAVYLCASSPDRLNTEAFFGQGTRLTVV.

A note on this clonotype: An end of the junction differs from the germline gene, which may be a read error. J is TRBJ2-3 and V is TRBV6-2 or TRBV6-3; tentative D call: TRBD1 (5 bases). The tail of the sequence fits TRBJ1-5 better, so the J call may be wrong. This CDR3 is 14 amino acids long. CDR1 is MNHEY, CDR2 SVGEGT, per germline. CDR3 protein: CANSYGAATDTQHF. The CDR3 nucleotides read TGTGCCAACAGTTATGGGGCAGCCACAGATACGCAGCATTTT.